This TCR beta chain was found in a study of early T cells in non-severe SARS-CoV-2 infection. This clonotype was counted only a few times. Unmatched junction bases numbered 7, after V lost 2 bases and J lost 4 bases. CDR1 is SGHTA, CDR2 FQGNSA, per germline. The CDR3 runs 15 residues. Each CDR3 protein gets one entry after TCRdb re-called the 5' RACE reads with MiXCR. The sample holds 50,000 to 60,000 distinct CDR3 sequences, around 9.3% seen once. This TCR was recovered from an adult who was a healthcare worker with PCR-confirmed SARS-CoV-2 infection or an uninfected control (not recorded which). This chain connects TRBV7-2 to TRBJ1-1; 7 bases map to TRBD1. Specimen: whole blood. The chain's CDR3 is CASSLYRGGFTEAFF. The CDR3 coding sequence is TGTGCCAGCAGCTTATACAGGGGAGGTTTCACTGAAGCTTTCTTT.